The 28 T cell receptor beta chains in this list originate from one sample, sequenced in a study of T cells expressing NK-cell markers. TCRdb re-called the 5' RACE reads; every CDR3 protein appears as one record, without DNA. The ten top clones account for roughly 1.4%, within a sample of around 470,000 distinct CDR3 sequences. The sample taken for sequencing was blood T cells: a sorted CD56 or NKG2C T cell subset, CD4+ or CD8+ T cells, or bulk PBMC T cells (not recorded which). The receptors were gathered from a woman aged 45-65 years in good health.

The J gene is TRBJ1-3, the V gene TRBV10-3. This CDR3 has 16 residues. Looked up from germline, CDR1 is ENHRY and CDR2 is SYGVKD. CDR3 sequence: CAISESTGVSGNTIYF.

The chain has TRBV5-1 and TRBJ2-3; TCRdb calls TRBD1, which cannot be checked without DNA. The CDR3 is 16 residues long. CDR1 and CDR2 from the germline V gene are SGHRS and YFSETQ. The chain's CDR3 is CASSLRDRGATDTQYF. Full variable domain (missing parts from reference TRBV5-1 and TRBJ2-3): KAGVTQTPRYLIKTRGQQVTLSCSPISGHRSVSWYQQTPGQGLQFLFEYFSETQRNKGNFPGRFSGRQFSNSRSEMNVSTLELGDSALYLCASSLRDRGATDTQYFGPGTRLTVL.

The J gene is TRBJ2-7, the V gene TRBV5-1; there is no DNA to check the TCRdb D call of TRBD1. Germline lookup yields CDR1 SGHRS and CDR2 YFSETQ. The CDR3 length is 14 residues. The CDR3 sequence is CASSRTGGTYEQYF.

The gene calls are TRBV5-1 and TRBJ2-1; there is no DNA to check the TCRdb D call of TRBD1. CDR1 SGHRS and CDR2 YFSETQ come from the germline V gene. This CDR3 has 14 residues. CDR3 sequence reads: CASSLQDLDNEQFF. The variable domain in full, completed from reference TRBV5-1 and TRBJ2-1, reads KAGVTQTPRYLIKTRGQQVTLSCSPISGHRSVSWYQQTPGQGLQFLFEYFSETQRNKGNFPGRFSGRQFSNSRSEMNVSTLELGDSALYLCASSLQDLDNEQFFGPGTRLTVL.

The chain carries TRBV29-1 and TRBJ2-5. Germline CDR1 and CDR2: SQVTM and ANQGSEA. The CDR3 length is 13 residues. This chain's CDR3 is CSVEGLNQETQYF. Full variable domain (outside the CDR3, taken from reference TRBV29-1 and TRBJ2-5): SAVISQKPSRDICQRGTSLTIQCQVDSQVTMMFWYRQQPGQSLTLIATANQGSEATYESGFVIDKFPISRPNLTFSTLTVSNMSPEDSSIYLCSVEGLNQETQYFGPGTRLLVL.

The chain links TRBV5-1 to TRBJ2-1; TCRdb outputs TRBD2, but without DNA this stays unchecked. Per germline, CDR1 SGHRS and CDR2 YFSETQ. The CDR3 extends over 16 amino acids. The CDR3 sequence is CASSPGLIGPYNEQFF.

The rearrangement joins TRBV5-1 to TRBJ1-6; TCRdb names TRBD1, which stays unverified in the absence of DNA. The CDR3 loop spans 15 amino acids. Germline V gives CDR1 SGHRS, CDR2 YFSETQ. This chain's CDR3 is CASTLDGQGLLTLHF.

V usage is TRBV5-1 and J usage is TRBJ2-5; TCRdb selects TRBD1, and the lack of DNA leaves this call unchecked. Germline lookup yields CDR1 SGHRS and CDR2 YFSETQ. The CDR3 is made up of 15 amino acids. The CDR3 protein is CASSFQGQLQETQYF.

J is TRBJ2-3 and V is TRBV7-9; TCRdb designates TRBD2, a call that cannot be tested without DNA. The CDR3 consists of 16 residues. Germline V lookup: CDR1 SEHNR, CDR2 FQNEAQ (reference sequence). The CDR3 loop is CASSPRWRGGTDTQYF.

V is TRBV24-1 and J is TRBJ2-7; checking the TCRdb D call of TRBD1 is not possible without DNA. In germline, CDR1 is KGHDR, CDR2 SFDVKD. This CDR3 region has 15 residues. The CDR3 reads CATSESGTGKFVQYF.

The gene calls are TRBV10-3 and TRBJ2-2. This CDR3 spans 14 amino acids. Germline CDR1 and CDR2: ENHRY and SYGVKD. This CDR3 is CAITERPNTGELFF.

V gene TRBV20-1 combines with J gene TRBJ1-2; TCRdb designates TRBD1, a call that cannot be tested without DNA. The CDR3 has 15 amino acids. In germline, CDR1 is DFQATT, CDR2 SNEGSKA (reference sequence). The CDR3 is CSARVMTGRYYGYTF.

CDR3 residues: CASSQLLLRDLSLFF. The chain recombines TRBV3-1 with TRBJ2-2; TCRdb picks TRBD1, but there is no DNA to check that call. Per germline, CDR1 LGHDT and CDR2 YNNKEL (reference sequence). This CDR3 comprises 15 residues.

The rearrangement joins TRBV4-1 to TRBJ2-1; TCRdb lists TRBD2, though no DNA is available to test this call. The V gene's germline CDR1 is MGHRA and CDR2 YSYEKL. The CDR3 loop spans 12 amino acids. CDR3 sequence: CASSLPSFEQFF.

The rearrangement joins TRBV5-6 to TRBJ1-3. CDR3 length equals 14 residues. Germline-derived CDR1 and CDR2 are SGHDT and YYEEEE. CDR3: CASSLGPFGNTIYF.

This chain joins TRBV3-1 and TRBJ1-1; TCRdb's D gene call, TRBD1, goes unchecked for lack of DNA. Per germline, CDR1 LGHDT and CDR2 YNNKEL (reference sequence). The CDR3 is 13 amino acids. CDR3 protein: CASSQTGNTEAFF.

This sequence joins TRBV19 and TRBJ2-1; TCRdb calls TRBD2, which cannot be checked without DNA. The CDR3 spans 15 residues. Germline-derived CDR1 and CDR2 are LNHDA and SQIVND (reference sequence). The chain's CDR3 is CASSLGTSGPNEQFF. Full variable domain (missing parts from reference TRBV19 and TRBJ2-1): DGGITQSPKYLFRKEGQNVTLSCEQNLNHDAMYWYRQDPGQGLRLIYYSQIVNDFQKGDIAEGYSVSREKKESFPLTVTSAQKNPTAFYLCASSLGTSGPNEQFFGPGTRLTVL.

The chain recombines TRBV11-3 with TRBJ1-3; checking the TCRdb D call of TRBD1 is not possible without DNA. In germline, CDR1 is SGHNT, CDR2 YENEEA. This CDR3 has 13 residues. CDR3 residues: CASSFRVGNTIYF.

J is TRBJ1-3 and V is TRBV19. The CDR3 sequence is 12 residues long. Germline CDR1 LNHDA, CDR2 SQIVND (reference sequence). CDR3: CASSLGEATIYF. The variable domain in full, completed from reference TRBV19 and TRBJ1-3, reads DGGITQSPKYLFRKEGQNVTLSCEQNLNHDAMYWYRQDPGQGLRLIYYSQIVNDFQKGDIAEGYSVSREKKESFPLTVTSAQKNPTAFYLCASSLGEATIYFGEGSWLTVV.

This chain uses TRBV24-1 with TRBJ2-5; TCRdb gives TRBD1 as the D gene, but with no DNA this cannot be confirmed. The length of the CDR3 is 15 residues. Germline V CDR1 and CDR2: KGHDR, SFDVKD. The CDR3 is CATSSGTAYQETQYF.

V gene TRBV11-2 combines with J gene TRBJ1-5. This CDR3 region has 14 residues. Per germline, CDR1 SGHAT and CDR2 FQNNGV. The chain's CDR3 is CASSPFGRNQPQHF.

The chain recombines TRBV12-3 or TRBV12-4 with TRBJ1-1. The CDR3 contains 12 residues. CDR3 residues: CASSLTAKEAFF.

This sequence joins TRBV18 and TRBJ2-3. CDR1 is KGHSH and CDR2 is LQKENI in the germline V gene. CDR3 length: 15 amino acids. Here the CDR3 reads CASSKVTIRTDTQYF.

The chain uses TRBV14 and TRBJ2-6. The CDR3 length is 11 residues. Germline-derived CDR1 and CDR2 are SGHDN and FVKESK. The CDR3: CASIRQYVLTF.

The J gene is TRBJ2-1, the V gene TRBV15. Looked up from germline, CDR1 is LNHNV and CDR2 is YYDKDF (reference sequence). This CDR3 comprises 12 residues. The CDR3 spells CATSSNYNEQFF.

The chain combines TRBV6-1 with TRBJ1-2; TCRdb names TRBD1, which stays unverified in the absence of DNA. CDR3 length equals 14 residues. The V gene's germline CDR1 is MNHNS and CDR2 SASEGT. This CDR3 is CASRYRGQYPGYTF.

The V gene is TRBV5-1, the J gene TRBJ2-3; TCRdb picks TRBD1, but there is no DNA to check that call. Germline values: CDR1 SGHRS, CDR2 YFSETQ. CDR3 length equals 13 residues. CDR3 loop: CASTGLVRDTQYF.

The chain is built from TRBV5-5 and TRBJ2-3; there is no DNA to check the TCRdb D call of TRBD1. The CDR3 extends over 16 amino acids. Germline V CDR1 and CDR2: SGHKS, YYEKEE (reference sequence). The CDR3 sequence: CASSRQGGRITDTQYF.